One sample yielded the 20 T cell receptor beta chains listed below, sequenced in a study of identifying expanded T cells in peripheral blood. Method: immunoSEQ multiplex PCR; TCRdb's copy keeps in-frame clones and lacks some. The repertoire holds 85,000 to 100,000 clones, with around 88% as singletons. Sequenced: blood. The receptors originated from a person aged 18-69 years in good health.

The chain recombines TRBV18 with TRBJ2-5, with 13 bases that match TRBD2. The J segment lost 1 base and the V segment lost 3 bases, leaving 2 bases of the junction unmatched. The CDR3 loop spans 16 amino acids. The germline gives CDR1 KGHSH, CDR2 LQKENI. The CDR3 here is CASSPTSGGVQETQYF. The CDR3 DNA sequence: TGTGCCAGCTCACCCACTAGCGGGGGGGTCCAAGAGACCCAGTACTTC.

The gene calls are TRBV30 and TRBJ2-7; 7 bases line up with TRBD2. The ends lost 2 bases at V and 3 bases at J; junction bases unmatched: 7. The CDR3 covers 14 residues. Per germline, CDR1 GTSNPN and CDR2 SVGIG (reference sequence). CDR3 region: CAWSSAQRGYEQYF. The CDR3 DNA is TGTGCCTGGAGTAGCGCCCAGCGGGGCTACGAGCAGTACTTC.

The J gene is TRBJ1-1, the V gene TRBV9; D perhaps matches TRBD1 (5 bases). Germline V CDR1 and CDR2: SGDLS, YYNGEE. The germline V and J ends were trimmed by 0 bases and 6 bases, with 9 bases remaining between them. This CDR3 contains 13 residues. The CDR3 coding sequence is TGTGCCAGCAGCGTAGAGGCGGGGGCTGAAGCTTTCTTT. As protein: CASSVEAGAEAFF.

The V call is TRBV5-1, the J call TRBJ1-1; 8 bases match TRBD1. V lost 1 base to trimming and J lost 1 base; unmatched junction nucleotides: 0. The CDR3 loop spans 14 amino acids. Germline CDR1 is SGHRS and CDR2 is YFSETQ. The CDR3 coding sequence is TGCGCCAGCAGCTTGCAGGGGGCGAACACTGAAGCTTTCTTT. Translation: CASSLQGANTEAFF.

J is TRBJ1-2 and V is TRBV6-5; D remains ambiguous. CDR3 length: 14 amino acids. The germline V gene encodes CDR1 MNHEY and CDR2 SVGAGI. V shed 2 bases and J shed 4 bases, with 11 bases lying between them. This CDR3 reads CASSYDGSLYGYTF. CDR3 in DNA: TGTGCCAGCAGTTACGACGGCTCCCTCTATGGCTACACCTTC.

A single count supports this clone. The chain combines TRBV9 with TRBJ2-5, with D hard to call. The better agreement between TRBJ2-7 and the DNA end casts doubt on the J call. The CDR3 has 13 residues. Germline V gene lookup returns CDR1 SGDLS and CDR2 YYNGEE. CDR3 protein: CASSADPTYEQYF. The CDR3 nucleotides are TGTGCCAGCAGCGCTGACCCGACCTACGAGCAGTACTTC.

This chain links TRBV7-9 with TRBJ2-7; a possible D gene is TRBD2 (5 bases). The length of the CDR3 is 13 residues. Germline V gene lookup returns CDR1 SEHNR and CDR2 FQNEAQ (reference sequence). Trimming stripped 0 bases from V and 8 bases from J, with 11 bases between. In DNA, the CDR3 is TGTGCCAGCAGCTTAGCGGCCGGGGATCAGCAGTACTTC. As protein: CASSLAAGDQQYF.

CDR3 bases: TGCGCCAGCAGCCCTAGGGACACTGAGAACACTGAAGCTTTCTTT. This encodes CASSPRDTENTEAFF. The chain joins TRBV4-1 to TRBJ1-1; possibly TRBD1 for D (6 bases). The length of the CDR3 is 15 residues. The V gene's germline CDR1 is MGHRA and CDR2 YSYEKL. Trimming took 4 bases from V and 1 from J, leaving 13 bases between them.

CDR3 coding DNA: TGCGCCAGCAGCCCTGTAGGGACTAGCGGGTATGAGCAGTTCTTC. Translating it yields CASSPVGTSGYEQFF. The genes are TRBV4-1 and TRBJ2-1; 12 bases agree with TRBD2. The germline CDR1 and CDR2 sequences are MGHRA and YSYEKL. The CDR3 is 15 amino acids. Losses at the gene ends were 4 bases for V and 8 bases for J; bases not matched to a gene: 6.

The V gene is TRBV2, the J gene TRBJ1-1, with 9 bases fitting TRBD1. Germline V gene data show CDR1 as SNHLY and CDR2 as FYNNEI. The length of the CDR3 is 13 residues. V lost 6 bases, J lost 5 bases, and 4 bases stayed unmatched. The CDR3 DNA reads as TGTGCCAGCAGGGGGGACAGGGTAACTGAAGCTTTCTTT. It is translated as CASRGDRVTEAFF.

The chain combines TRBV15 with TRBJ2-7; 9 nucleotides line up with TRBD1. The CDR3 consists of 14 residues. Trimming took 3 bases from V and 6 from J; bases not matched to a gene: 6. Germline CDR1 and CDR2: LNHNV and YYDKDF (reference sequence). CDR3 DNA sequence: TGTGCCACCAGCAGGATGACAGGGGGGGTCGAGCAGTACTTC. Translation: CATSRMTGGVEQYF.

This chain uses TRBV19 with TRBJ2-1; D gene uncertain. V was clipped by 6 bases and J by 7 bases, with 16 bases between them. The CDR3 extends over 14 amino acids. CDR1 is LNHDA, CDR2 SQIVND, per germline (reference sequence). CDR3 DNA: TGTGCCAGTAGAGAGGCAGGCCCCAGGAATGAGCAGTTCTTC. Residues: CASREAGPRNEQFF.

This chain connects TRBV5-1 to TRBJ1-1; 7 bases agree with TRBD1. CDR3 length equals 18 residues. J gave up 5 bases and V 1 base, and 17 bases lay outside the gene matches. CDR1 and CDR2 (germline): SGHRS, YFSETQ. CDR3 coding DNA: TGCGCCAGCAGCTTGCAAACTACAGGGGACAATGTTTGGACTGAAGCTTTCTTT. This sequence encodes CASSLQTTGDNVWTEAFF. Variable domain in full (rest from reference TRBV5-1 and TRBJ1-1): KAGVTQTPRYLIKTRGQQVTLSCSPISGHRSVSWYQQTPGQGLQFLFEYFSETQRNKGNFPGRFSGRQFSNSRSEMNVSTLELGDSALYLCASSLQTTGDNVWTEAFFGQGTRLTVV.

The V gene is TRBV29-1, the J gene TRBJ1-2, with TRBD1 matching 8 bases. This CDR3 contains 15 residues. With V trimmed by 4 bases and J by 3 bases, 10 bases remained unmatched. CDR1 and CDR2 (germline): SQVTM, ANQGSEA. CDR3 residues: CSVVARTGIDYGYTF. The CDR3 DNA reads as TGCAGCGTTGTGGCGCGGACAGGGATTGACTATGGCTACACCTTC.

About this clone itself: The junction shows a germline mismatch at one end, possibly a read error. The chain is built from TRBV3-1 (or the pseudogene TRBV3-2) and TRBJ2-7, with D unresolved. Germline V CDR1 and CDR2: LGHDT, YNNKEL (reference sequence). The CDR3 has 9 amino acids. CDR3 residues: CASSQVSNF. As DNA, the CDR3 is TGTGCCAGCAGCCAAGTCAGCAACTTC.

V is TRBV5-4 and J is TRBJ1-2; D may be TRBD1 (6 bases). The CDR3 consists of 17 residues. V was cut by 2 bases and J by 4 bases, with 21 bases left in between. Germline V gene sequence: CDR1 SGHNT, CDR2 YYREEE (reference sequence). CDR3 sequence (DNA): TGTGCCAGCAGCTTTTTCTCTGGGGGACACAGCCCCTATGGCTACACCTTC. This sequence encodes CASSFFSGGHSPYGYTF.

This clone was detected a few times. The chain carries TRBV9 and TRBJ2-3, with a weak D call TRBD2 (6 bases). This CDR3 is built from 15 residues. V dropped 3 bases and J dropped 1 base, with 12 bases sitting between them. Per germline, CDR1 SGDLS and CDR2 YYNGEE. This CDR3 reads CASSEWGEGTDTQYF. CDR3 bases: TGTGCCAGCAGCGAGTGGGGGGAGGGCACAGATACGCAGTATTTT.

This sequence joins TRBV7-2 and TRBJ1-3; D not resolved. With 1 base removed from V and 0 bases from J, the gap between germline ends came to 16 bases. The CDR3 is 18 residues long. Per the germline V gene, CDR1 is SGHTA and CDR2 is FQGNSA. CDR3 region: CASSLGRWLRDSGNTIYF. The CDR3 nucleotides read TGTGCCAGCAGCTTAGGGAGGTGGCTTCGGGACTCTGGAAACACCATATATTTT. The full variable domain, rest sourced from reference TRBV7-2 and TRBJ1-3, is GAGVSQSPSNKVTEKGKDVELRCDPISGHTALYWYRQSLGQGLEFLIYFQGNSAPDKSGLPSDRFSAERTGGSVSTLTIQRTQQEDSAVYLCASSLGRWLRDSGNTIYFGEGSWLTVV.

The chain is built from TRBV19 and TRBJ2-1; tentative D call: TRBD2 (5 bases). The CDR3 is made up of 17 amino acids. CDR1 LNHDA and CDR2 SQIVND come from the germline V gene (reference sequence). Trimming stripped 5 bases from V and 4 bases from J, with 21 bases between. CDR3 in DNA: TGTGCCAGTAGTGCCCCCTCCGGAGGCGCGAGTTACAATGAGCAGTTCTTC. It translates to CASSAPSGGASYNEQFF.

The rearrangement joins TRBV5-1 to TRBJ1-1, with D maybe TRBD1 (5 bases). Germline V CDR1 and CDR2: SGHRS, YFSETQ. The CDR3 covers 13 residues. Trimming stripped 4 bases from V and 4 bases from J, with 11 bases between. The chain's CDR3 is CASSHGRGTEAFF. As DNA, the CDR3 is TGCGCCAGCAGCCATGGGAGGGGCACTGAAGCTTTCTTT.